This TCR beta chain was sequenced during a study of CD8 T cells in ankylosing spondylitis (dated by TCRdb to 2015 to 2018). Context from the whole study: To find TCR variants linked to disease, the study profiled T cell receptor beta repertoires in ankylosing spondylitis patients and healthy donors. Peripheral blood was sampled, and synovial fluid was additionally collected from ankylosing spondylitis patients. The whole study cohort included about a hundred healthy donors and over 20 ankylosing spondylitis patients. Study-level results and caveats: A CD8+ phenotype was shown by the disease-linked clones, which were found at relatively low frequencies in peripheral blood. Blood from ankylosing spondylitis patients appeared to be characterized by a TCR beta motif composed of about 8 highly homologous amino acid variants. The disease-linked clones were reported to be significantly enriched in matched synovial fluid samples from ankylosing spondylitis patients. Some motif variants were previously reported in synovial fluid and blood of reactive arthritis patients, suggesting common disease-initiation mechanisms.

Including cysteine and phenylalanine, the CDR3 has 13 amino acids. Only the CDR3 DNA stays, 39 bases, in frame from base 1. The junction carries 12 bases between V and J, which are trimmed by 6 bases and 6 bases respectively. This clonotype was seen many times. Its antigen is not yet known. No base quality information exists; no much larger clone differs at one position. Sequenced on an Illumina HiSeq 2500. Quantitative 5'-RACE with molecular barcodes was used to prepare TCR beta libraries. The authors' analysis ran thus. To identify disease-linked TCR variants, a new computational method was used, one built on a probabilistic model of VDJ rearrangement. Through fastp at Q25 and MiXCR, TCRdb rebuilt clones from the public reads, retaining in-frame beta chains. Merged by CDR3 protein, the rows form single entries marked with the most common genes and DNA. These V and J calls rely on TCRdb rather than the paper's analysis. In this sample the table shows some 800,000 distinct CDR3 sequences, 12% of which occur a single time. The ten largest account for approximately 0.5% of the sample.

This sequence was found in a male donor with ankylosing spondylitis. This chain joins TRBV12-3 or TRBV12-4 to TRBJ1-5, with no confidently assigned D gene. Sequencing used blood, either unsorted or a sorted T cell fraction (not recorded which). This receptor carries the CDR3 CASSQSRGQPQHF. The base sequence is TGTGCCAGCAGCCAATCGCGCGGTCAGCCCCAGCATTTT.